This TCR beta chain comes out of a study of blood T cell repertoires in COVID-19. For the study at large: COVID-19 samples from acute and convalescent phases originated in the United States, Italy and Spain. Sources were T cells, B-cell-depleted T cells, or PBMCs; the material itself was cDNA or gDNA.

Trimming cost V 3 bases and J 0 bases, with 16 bases left between them. The length of the CDR3 is 17 residues. The germline CDR1 and CDR2 sequences are SGDLS and YYNGEE. As handled by the study authors: Nucleated cell counts were estimated from reference gene primer amplification. Data came from immunoSEQ multiplex PCR; TCRdb stores just in-frame clones and leaves some out. V and J calls and clone size come straight from that table; D and trimming were deduced from the DNA. This table holds some 200,000 clones, more than 65% found once. The specimen sequenced was peripheral blood. The chain links TRBV9 to TRBJ2-1, with D possibly being TRBD2 (6 bases). The receptor's source is a woman aged 40 to 50 who had recovered from COVID-19. CDR3 nucleotide sequence: TGTGCCAGCAGCGGACCTCCTTCAGCGGGCTCCTACAATGAGCAGTTCTTC. Translation gives CASSGPPSAGSYNEQFF.